This T cell receptor (beta chain) was sequenced in a study of control samples from healthy donors and cancer patients. Assay: immunoSEQ multiplex PCR; the TCRdb copy retains only in-frame clones and omits some. The table lists 150,000 to 200,000 clones, approximately 96% of them singletons. Losses at the gene ends were 5 bases for V and 5 bases for J; bases not matched to a gene: 11. This CDR3 spans 15 amino acids. Germline CDR1 reads SGHAT; CDR2 reads FQNNGV. The source is a woman aged 40 to 50 in good health. The sequencing sample was made of blood. The V and J genes are TRBV11-2 and TRBJ1-1; 7 nucleotides align to TRBD1. This CDR3 reads CASSRRQGSGTEAFF. DNA of the CDR3: TGTGCCAGCAGCAGACGACAGGGTTCTGGGACTGAAGCTTTCTTT.